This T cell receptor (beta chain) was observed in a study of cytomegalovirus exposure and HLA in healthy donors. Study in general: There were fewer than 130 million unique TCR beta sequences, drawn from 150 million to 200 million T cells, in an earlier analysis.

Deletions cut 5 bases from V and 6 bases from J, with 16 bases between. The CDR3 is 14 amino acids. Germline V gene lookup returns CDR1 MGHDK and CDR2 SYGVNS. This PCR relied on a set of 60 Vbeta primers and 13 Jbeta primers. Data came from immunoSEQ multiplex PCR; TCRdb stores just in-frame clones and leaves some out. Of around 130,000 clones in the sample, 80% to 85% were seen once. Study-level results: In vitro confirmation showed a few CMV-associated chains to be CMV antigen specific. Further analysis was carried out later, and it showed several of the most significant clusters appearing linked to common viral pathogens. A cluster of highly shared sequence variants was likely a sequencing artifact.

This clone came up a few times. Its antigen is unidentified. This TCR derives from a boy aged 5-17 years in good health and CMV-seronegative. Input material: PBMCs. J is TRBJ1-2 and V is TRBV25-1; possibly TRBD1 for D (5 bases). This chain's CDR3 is CASSFQGPQHGYTF. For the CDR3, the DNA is TGTGCCAGCAGTTTTCAGGGTCCCCAGCATGGCTACACCTTC.